This TCR beta chain was obtained from a study of OX40 agonist ivuxolimab in advanced cancers. Whole-study findings and limits: Partial responders treated at 0.1-3.0 mg/kg exhibited clonal expansion among the lowest measured.

Clones were sequenced by immunoSEQ multiplex PCR, and TCRdb holds only the in-frame ones, with some missing. Found here are under 85,000 clones, about 93% of them singletons; the top ten hold around 5.9%. A note on this clone: Its cognate antigen is unknown.

On cycle 4 day 1 and cycle 7 day 1, as well as at baseline, blood was sampled. CDR1 and CDR2 from the germline V gene are LGHNT and FRNRAP. Trimming pared 0 bases from V and 3 bases from J, leaving 12 bases between. The CDR3 has 16 amino acids. This specimen consisted of CD4+ or CD8+ T cells sorted from blood, obtained in a trial of the OX40 agonist ivuxolimab. The chain carries TRBV12-5 and TRBJ1-3; possible D gene TRBD1, 5 bases. This TCR was recovered from an adult with an advanced solid tumor such as melanoma, head and neck, liver or kidney cancer. The CDR3 DNA sequence: TGTGCTAGTGGTTTGGTCGGGGGAAGTAGTGGAAACACCATATATTTT. This sequence encodes CASGLVGGSSGNTIYF.